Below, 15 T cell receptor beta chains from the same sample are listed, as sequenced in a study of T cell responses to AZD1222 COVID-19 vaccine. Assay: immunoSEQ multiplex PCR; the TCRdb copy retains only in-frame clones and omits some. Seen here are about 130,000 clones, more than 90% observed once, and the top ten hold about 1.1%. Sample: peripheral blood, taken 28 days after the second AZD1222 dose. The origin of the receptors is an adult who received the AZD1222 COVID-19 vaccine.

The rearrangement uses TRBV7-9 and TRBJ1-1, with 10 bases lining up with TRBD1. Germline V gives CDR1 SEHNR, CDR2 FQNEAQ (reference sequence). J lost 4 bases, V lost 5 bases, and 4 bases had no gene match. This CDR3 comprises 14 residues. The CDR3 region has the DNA TGTGCCAGCAGCCCAGGGACAGGGGTCACTGAAGCTTTCTTT. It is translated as CASSPGTGVTEAFF.

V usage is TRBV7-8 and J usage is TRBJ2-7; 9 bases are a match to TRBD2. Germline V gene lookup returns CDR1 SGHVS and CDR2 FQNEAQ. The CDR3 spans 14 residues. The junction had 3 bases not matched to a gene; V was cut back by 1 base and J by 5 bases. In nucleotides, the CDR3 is TGTGCCAGCAGCTTAGGGGCGGGAGGGGACGAGCAGTACTTC. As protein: CASSLGAGGDEQYF.

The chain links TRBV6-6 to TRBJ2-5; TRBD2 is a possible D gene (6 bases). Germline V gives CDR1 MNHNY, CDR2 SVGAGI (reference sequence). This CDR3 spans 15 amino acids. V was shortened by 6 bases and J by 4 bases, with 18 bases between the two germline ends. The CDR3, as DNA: TGTGCCAGCAGAGAGGGAGGTCAAAACGGAGAGACCCAGTACTTC. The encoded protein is CASREGGQNGETQYF.

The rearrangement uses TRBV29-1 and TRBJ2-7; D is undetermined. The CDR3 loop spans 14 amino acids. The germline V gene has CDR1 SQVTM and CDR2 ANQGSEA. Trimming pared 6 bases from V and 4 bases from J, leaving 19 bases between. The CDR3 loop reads CSVLQDGAFYEQYF. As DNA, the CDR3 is TGCAGCGTCCTCCAGGACGGAGCTTTTTACGAGCAGTACTTC.

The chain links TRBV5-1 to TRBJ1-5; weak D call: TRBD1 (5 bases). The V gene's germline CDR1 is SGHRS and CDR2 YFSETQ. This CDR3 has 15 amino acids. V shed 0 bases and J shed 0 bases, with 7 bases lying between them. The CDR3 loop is CASSLEGDSNQPQHF. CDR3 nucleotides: TGCGCCAGCAGCTTGGAAGGGGATAGCAATCAGCCCCAGCATTTT.

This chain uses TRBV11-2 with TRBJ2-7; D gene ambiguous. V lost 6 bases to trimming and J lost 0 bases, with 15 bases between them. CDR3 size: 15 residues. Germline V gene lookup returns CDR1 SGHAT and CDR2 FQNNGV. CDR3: CASRIQPFSSYEQYF. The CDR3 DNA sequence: TGTGCCAGCAGAATCCAGCCGTTCAGCTCCTACGAGCAGTACTTC.

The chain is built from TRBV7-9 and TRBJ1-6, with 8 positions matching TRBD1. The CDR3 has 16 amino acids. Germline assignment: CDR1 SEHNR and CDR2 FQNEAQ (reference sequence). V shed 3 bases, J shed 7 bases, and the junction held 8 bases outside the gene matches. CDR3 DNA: TGTGCCAGCAGCTTGGACAGGGACCTTAGGAATTCACCCCTCCACTTT. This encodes CASSLDRDLRNSPLHF.

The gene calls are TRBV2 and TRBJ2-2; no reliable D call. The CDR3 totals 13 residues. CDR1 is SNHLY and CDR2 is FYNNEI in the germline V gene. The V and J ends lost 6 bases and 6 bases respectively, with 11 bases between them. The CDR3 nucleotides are TGTGCCAGCAGGGACGCCCGGGCCGGGGAGCTGTTTTTT. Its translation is CASRDARAGELFF.

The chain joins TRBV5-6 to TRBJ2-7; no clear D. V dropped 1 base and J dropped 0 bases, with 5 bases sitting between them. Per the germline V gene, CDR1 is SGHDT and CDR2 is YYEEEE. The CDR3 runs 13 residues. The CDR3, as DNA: TGTGCCAGCAGCTTGACCAGCTCCTACGAGCAGTACTTC. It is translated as CASSLTSSYEQYF.

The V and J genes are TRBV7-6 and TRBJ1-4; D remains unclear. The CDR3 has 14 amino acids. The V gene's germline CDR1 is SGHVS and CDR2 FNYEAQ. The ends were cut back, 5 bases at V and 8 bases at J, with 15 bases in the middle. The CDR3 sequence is CASSAVGRWEKLFF. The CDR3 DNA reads TGTGCCAGCAGCGCGGTGGGCAGATGGGAAAAACTGTTTTTT.

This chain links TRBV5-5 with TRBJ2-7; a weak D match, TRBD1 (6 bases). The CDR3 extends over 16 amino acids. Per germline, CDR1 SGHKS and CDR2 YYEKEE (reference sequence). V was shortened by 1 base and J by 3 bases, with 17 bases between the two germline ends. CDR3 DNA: TGTGCCAGCAGCTTGATCCCTAGTCAGGGGCACTACGAGCAGTACTTC. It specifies CASSLIPSQGHYEQYF.

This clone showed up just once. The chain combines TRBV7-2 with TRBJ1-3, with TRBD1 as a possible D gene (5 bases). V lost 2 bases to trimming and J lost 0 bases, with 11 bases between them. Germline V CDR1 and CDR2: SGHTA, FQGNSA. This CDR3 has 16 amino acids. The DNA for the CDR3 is TGTGCCAGCAGCTTAATCCCTGACAGCTCTGGAAACACCATATATTTT. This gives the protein CASSLIPDSSGNTIYF.

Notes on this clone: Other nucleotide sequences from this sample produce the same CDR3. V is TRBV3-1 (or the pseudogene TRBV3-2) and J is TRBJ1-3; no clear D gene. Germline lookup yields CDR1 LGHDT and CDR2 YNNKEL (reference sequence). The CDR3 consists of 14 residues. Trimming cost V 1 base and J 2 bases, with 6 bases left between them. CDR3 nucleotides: TGTGCCAGCAGCCAAGGTGGAGCTGGAAACACCATATATTTT. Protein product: CASSQGGAGNTIYF.

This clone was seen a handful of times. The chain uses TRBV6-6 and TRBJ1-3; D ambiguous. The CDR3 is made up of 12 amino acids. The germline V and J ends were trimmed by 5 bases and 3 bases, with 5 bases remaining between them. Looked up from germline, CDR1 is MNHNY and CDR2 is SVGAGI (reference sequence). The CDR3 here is CASSQHGNTIYF. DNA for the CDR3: TGTGCCAGCAGTCAACATGGAAACACCATATATTTT.

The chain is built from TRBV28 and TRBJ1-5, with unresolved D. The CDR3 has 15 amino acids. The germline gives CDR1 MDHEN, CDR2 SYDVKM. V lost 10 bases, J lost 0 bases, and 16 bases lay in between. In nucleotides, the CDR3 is TGTGCCATCACACTGGGCGGCGGTAGCAATCAGCCCCAGCATTTT. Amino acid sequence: CAITLGGGSNQPQHF.